These T cell receptor beta chains were read from a single sample in a study of blood T cell repertoires in COVID-19. Some clones are missing from TCRdb's copy, which holds only in-frame ones; the method was immunoSEQ multiplex PCR. The repertoire holds 210,000 or so clones, around 82% seen once, with about 4.8% in the top ten. The sample comprised PBMCs or T cells enriched from blood (not recorded which). These receptors all come from a woman in her 50s who had been exposed to COVID-19. Each CDR3 is given with its conserved first and last residue. The D gene is left open where the match is weak. Not all rows give a size; the values are once, few, many and, for expanded clones, a class.

v_gene	j_gene	abundance	d_gene	CDR3nt	CDR3aa
TRBV5-1	TRBJ1-6	-	-	TGCGCCAGCAGGGCGGGAACGGGAGATAATTCACCCCTCCACTTT	CASRAGTGDNSPLHF
TRBV9	TRBJ2-5	-	-	TGTGCCAGCAGCGTAGGGGGGGTGGAGACCCAGTACTTC	CASSVGGVETQYF
TRBV5-1	TRBJ1-2	-	TRBD1	TGCGCCAGCAGGGGGGACAGCACTGACTATGGCTACACCTTC	CASRGDSTDYGYTF
TRBV19	TRBJ1-1	-	-	TGTGCCAGTAGTATTTGGGGCTTGGGCACTGAAGCTTTCTTT	CASSIWGLGTEAFF
TRBV10-2	TRBJ1-6	-	-	TGCGCCAGCAGTTCAGGACAGCGCTCCTATAATTCACCCCTCCACTTT	CASSSGQRSYNSPLHF
TRBV19	TRBJ1-5	-	-	TGTGCCAGTAGCAAATCGGCGGGTCAGCCCCAGCATTTT	CASSKSAGQPQHF
TRBV4-1	TRBJ2-7	-	-	TGCGCCAGCAGCTCAAGAGTTGCCTACGAGCAGTACTTC	CASSSRVAYEQYF
TRBV6-5	TRBJ2-7	once	TRBD1	TGTGCCAGCAAAAAAGGACAGGAGCCCTACGAGCAGTACTTC	CASKKGQEPYEQYF
TRBV29-1	TRBJ1-2	-	TRBD1	TGCAGCGCCGGGACAGAAAATGGCTACACCTTC	CSAGTENGYTF
TRBV6-5	TRBJ1-1	-	-	TGTGCCAGCAGTTACTCGCAGGGGCCGGGCACTGAAGCTTTCTTT	CASSYSQGPGTEAFF
TRBV25-1	TRBJ2-1	few	TRBD2	TGTGCCAGCAGGGGGAGGGAGACCTACAATGAGCAGTTCTTC	CASRGRETYNEQFF
TRBV4-3	TRBJ2-1	-	-	TGCGCCAGCAGCCCGCGGGGGCTAGCGGACTACAATGAGCAGTTCTTC	CASSPRGLADYNEQFF
TRBV7-9	TRBJ2-5	-	-	TGTGCCAGCAGCTGGAACAGAGTAGAGACCCAGTACTTC	CASSWNRVETQYF
TRBV7-2	TRBJ1-3	-	-	TGTGCCAGCAGGGGAATTGCCGGGGTCTCTGGAAACACCATATATTTT	CASRGIAGVSGNTIYF
TRBV6-5	TRBJ2-7	-	TRBD1	TGTGCCAGCAGGGTCCGGGACAGCTACGAGCAGTACTTC	CASRVRDSYEQYF
TRBV30	TRBJ1-2	-	-	TGTGCCTGGGACAGGTACGAGGGCTACACCTTC	CAWDRYEGYTF
TRBV10-3	TRBJ2-3	-	-	TGTGCCATCAGTTTTACAGGGTACGCAGATACGCAGTATTTT	CAISFTGYADTQYF
TRBV19	TRBJ2-5	once	-	TGTGCCAGTATGTCCACTTACAGGGAAGAGACCCAGTACTTC	CASMSTYREETQYF
TRBV14	TRBJ2-3	-	-	TGTGCCAGCAGCCACGGGGATACGCAGTATTTT	CASSHGDTQYF
TRBV27	TRBJ2-5	-	TRBD1	TGTGCCAGCACGAGGGGGCCAGGGGAGACCCAGTACTTC	CASTRGPGETQYF
TRBV6-6	TRBJ1-3	-	-	TGTGCCAGCAGAGGTCCTCAGGGCCCCTCTGGAAACACCATATATTTT	CASRGPQGPSGNTIYF
TRBV5-4	TRBJ2-7	-	-	TGTGCCAGCAGCTTTTACGGTCCCTACGAGCAGTACTTC	CASSFYGPYEQYF
TRBV5-6	TRBJ1-1	-	-	TGTGCCAGCAGTTACGGGACTTCCACTGAAGCTTTCTTT	CASSYGTSTEAFF
TRBV19	TRBJ1-1	-	-	TGTGCCAGTAGAGAAAGAGGGCAGCAAGCTTTCTTT	CASRERGQQAFF
TRBV5-6	TRBJ2-5	-	TRBD1	TGTGCCAGCAGCTTGGCACAGGGGGGAGGAGAGACCCAGTACTTC	CASSLAQGGGETQYF
TRBV14	TRBJ1-2	-	TRBD1	TGTGCCGGCCCCCGGACAGGGGGCTATGGCTACACCTTC	CAGPRTGGYGYTF
TRBV7-2	TRBJ1-1	-	-	TGTGCCAGCGGGCCTAGGAGGGGCACTGAAGCTTTCTTT	CASGPRRGTEAFF
TRBV6-5	TRBJ1-5	-	-	TGTGCCAGCAGTTACCCGGGTGACTATCAGCCCCAGCATTTT	CASSYPGDYQPQHF
TRBV27	TRBJ1-1	-	-	TGTGCCAGCAGACCGGGACACCCGAACACTGAAGCTTTCTTT	CASRPGHPNTEAFF
TRBV28	TRBJ1-5	few	-	TGTGCCAGCAGGCCGGGCTCCATGCTATCGCAGGGGAGGCCCCAGCATTTT	CASRPGSMLSQGRPQHF
TRBV6-6	TRBJ1-1	-	-	TGTGCCAGCAGCCAGCTGGGGGGTGACACTGAAGCTTTCTTT	CASSQLGGDTEAFF
TRBV5-4	TRBJ2-5	-	-	TGTGCCAGCAGCCGCGACAGAAGCCAAGAGACCCAGTACTTC	CASSRDRSQETQYF
TRBV27	TRBJ2-7	-	TRBD2	TGTGCCAGCAAACGGAGCGGGGCCTACGAGCAGTACTTC	CASKRSGAYEQYF
TRBV28	TRBJ1-1	-	TRBD1	TGTGCCAGCAGTACCCCTGGGGACAGGGGGGCGGCTTTCTTT	CASSTPGDRGAAFF
TRBV6-2/TRBV6-3	TRBJ1-2	-	-	TGTGCCAGCAGTCCGATAGAGAAGAGAGCTAACTATGGCTACACCTTC	CASSPIEKRANYGYTF
TRBV5-1	TRBJ2-2	-	TRBD2	TGCGCCAGCAGCTTGATAGCGGGGGACGGCACCGGGGAGCTGTTTTTT	CASSLIAGDGTGELFF
TRBV2	TRBJ1-1	-	TRBD1	TGTGCCAGCAGGACGACAGGGGTGACTGAAGCTTTCTTT	CASRTTGVTEAFF
TRBV6-4	TRBJ1-2	-	-	TGTGCCAGCAGCCGGGACAAGGGGGATGGCTACACCTTC	CASSRDKGDGYTF
TRBV18	TRBJ1-1	-	TRBD1	TGTGCCAGCTCAGTAGACAGGGCTGCTGAAGCTTTCTTT	CASSVDRAAEAFF
TRBV19	TRBJ1-2	-	TRBD1	TGTGCCAGCCTGGACGGGCAGGGGGCGGAAGGCTACACCTTC	CASLDGQGAEGYTF
TRBV29-1	TRBJ1-1	-	-	TGCAGCACCAGGACCGGGATAACTGAAGCTTTCTTT	CSTRTGITEAFF
TRBV25-1	TRBJ1-2	once	TRBD1	TGTGCCAGCAGGACAGGGAGCAACTATGGCTACACCTTC	CASRTGSNYGYTF
TRBV13	TRBJ2-3	-	-	TGTGCCAGCAGCTTGTCAGGAGGAGATACGCAGTATTTT	CASSLSGGDTQYF
TRBV10-3	TRBJ2-2	few	TRBD1	TGTGCCATCAGCCGAGGTACAGGGGGCGGCACCGGGGAGCTGTTTTTT	CAISRGTGGGTGELFF
TRBV7-2	TRBJ2-7	-	TRBD2	TGTGCCAGCAGCCCCGGGACTAGTGATTACGAGCAGTACTTC	CASSPGTSDYEQYF